This T cell receptor beta chain was captured in a study of cytomegalovirus exposure and HLA in healthy donors. It was with 60 Vbeta and 13 Jbeta primers that the PCR ran. Method: immunoSEQ multiplex PCR; TCRdb's copy keeps in-frame clones and lacks some. The sample contains over 95,000 clones, about three quarters of which appear only once. Donors sampled were nominally healthy, though unrecorded immune exposures were likely. About this clone: Its antigen remains unknown.

Whole-study findings and limits: A likely sequencing artifact accounted for one observed cluster of highly shared sequence variants. Among the most significant clusters, several appeared linked to common viral pathogens in a later analysis. Among TCR beta chains, those listed as cytomegalovirus-associated numbered about 160.

V was cut by 1 base and J by 4 bases, with 10 bases left in between. This CDR3 comprises 14 residues. Germline V gene data show CDR1 as SEHNR and CDR2 as FQNEAQ (reference sequence). The receptor's source is a woman in her thirties or forties in good health and CMV-seropositive. The sample was PBMCs. The gene calls are TRBV7-9 and TRBJ1-1, with D hard to call. CDR3 in DNA: TGTGCCAGCAGCTTAGATCCCACAGTCACTGAAGCTTTCTTT. This codes for CASSLDPTVTEAFF.